This T cell receptor (beta chain) was recorded in a study of blood T cell repertoires in COVID-19. Overall study context: Samples of COVID-19 (acute and convalescent) were obtained from the United States, Italy and Spain. Sources were T cells, B-cell-depleted T cells, or PBMCs; the material itself was cDNA or gDNA.

Grouping used clinical history reported by participants in a survey and questionnaire. Per the original data handling: Reference gene primer amplification in the assay estimated nucleated cell counts. Only in-frame clones appear in the TCRdb table, and some are missing; sequencing was by immunoSEQ multiplex PCR. That table is the source of V, J and clone size, and D and trimming were worked out from the DNA. The repertoire includes 150,000 or so clones, 84% of them detected once, and roughly 15% sits in the top ten. V lost 5 bases to trimming and J lost 1 base, with 11 bases between them. Germline-derived CDR1 and CDR2 are MNHEY and SVGAGI. The CDR3 has 14 amino acids.

Material for sequencing was PBMCs or T cells enriched from blood (not recorded which). This TCR was sampled from a man aged 50-59 years who had recovered from COVID-19. The chain recombines TRBV6-5 with TRBJ1-1; D call uncertain. CDR3 DNA: TGTGCCAGCAGTCACCAGGAGGGGAACACTGAAGCTTTCTTT. It yields the protein CASSHQEGNTEAFF.